Sequencing of this T cell receptor beta chain was carried out in a study of CD8 T cells in ankylosing spondylitis. Study-wide results and caveats: CD8+ disease-linked clones were present at relatively low frequencies in blood. Typical of ankylosing spondylitis blood, it appeared, was a TCR beta motif of under 10 highly homologous variants. Some motif variants had been reported before (in reactive arthritis synovial fluid and blood).

This clonotype was seen many times. Its antigen is not identified. 5'-RACE, quantitative and with molecular barcodes, yielded the TCR beta libraries. TCRdb re-called the 5' RACE reads with MiXCR, one entry per CDR3 protein. The table includes 20,000 to 30,000 distinct CDR3 sequences, 2.5% to 3% detected once. CDR1 is SGDLS, CDR2 YYNGEE, per germline. The V gene lost 4 bases and the J gene lost 2 bases, with 12 bases spanning the gap. This CDR3 region has 14 residues. The gene calls are TRBV9 and TRBJ1-1; possibly TRBD1 for D (6 bases). This TCR was recovered from a female donor with ankylosing spondylitis or in good health (not recorded which). The sample taken for sequencing was blood, either unsorted or a sorted T cell fraction (not recorded which). The CDR3 region has the DNA TGTGCCAGCAGCCAAGGACAGATCAACACTGAAGCTTTCTTT. Its translation: CASSQGQINTEAFF. Full variable domain (rest looked up from reference TRBV9 and TRBJ1-1): DSGVTQTPKHLITATGQRVTLRCSPRSGDLSVYWYQQSLDQGLQFLIQYYNGEERAKGNILERFSAQQFPDLHSELNLSSLELGDSALYFCASSQGQINTEAFFGQGTRLTVV.